The entry that follows covers one T cell receptor (beta chain) sequence. Authors' processing steps: Estimates of nucleated cell counts were drawn from the amplification of reference gene primers. The assay was immunoSEQ multiplex PCR, and TCRdb's table has in-frame clones only and misses some. That table gives V, J and clone size, and the DNA gave D and trimming. The sample shows approximately 260,000 clones, about nine tenths of them seen only once. This sample stems from a study of blood T cell repertoires in COVID-19. Study information: Spain, Italy and the United States supplied samples that represented acute and convalescent COVID-19. The cDNA or gDNA used as material had been derived from T cells, B-cell-depleted T cells, or PBMCs.

The germline gives CDR1 SGHRS, CDR2 YFSETQ. V dropped 0 bases and J dropped 9; count of bases not matched to a gene: 5. The CDR3 consists of 14 residues. The sample was PBMCs or T cells enriched from blood (not recorded which). V gene TRBV5-1 combines with J gene TRBJ2-7, with 11 bases matching TRBD1. The source is a woman between 25 and 40 years old with acute COVID-19. CDR3 residues: CASSLDLDRGLQYF. The CDR3 DNA is TGCGCCAGCAGCTTGGACCTGGACAGGGGGCTGCAGTACTTC.